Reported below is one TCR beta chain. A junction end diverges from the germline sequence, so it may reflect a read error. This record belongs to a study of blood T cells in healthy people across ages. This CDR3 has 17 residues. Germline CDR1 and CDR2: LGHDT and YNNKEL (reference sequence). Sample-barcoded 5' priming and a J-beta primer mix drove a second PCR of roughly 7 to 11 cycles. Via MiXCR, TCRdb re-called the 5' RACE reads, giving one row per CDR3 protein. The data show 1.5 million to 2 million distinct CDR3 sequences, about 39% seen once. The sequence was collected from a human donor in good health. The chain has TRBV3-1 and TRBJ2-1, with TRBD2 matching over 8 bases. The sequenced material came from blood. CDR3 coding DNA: TGTGCCAGTAGCCAAGATCCCGCGGGGGGCTCCTACAATGAGCAGTTCTTC. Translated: CASSQDPAGGSYNEQFF.